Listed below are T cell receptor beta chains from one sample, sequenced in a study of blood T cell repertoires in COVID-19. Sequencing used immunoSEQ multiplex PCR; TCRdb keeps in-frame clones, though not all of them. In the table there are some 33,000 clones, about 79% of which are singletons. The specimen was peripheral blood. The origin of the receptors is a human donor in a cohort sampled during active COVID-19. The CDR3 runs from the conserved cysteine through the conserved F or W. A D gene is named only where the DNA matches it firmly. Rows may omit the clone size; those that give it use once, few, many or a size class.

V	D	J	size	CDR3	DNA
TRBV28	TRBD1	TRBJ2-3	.	CASSTAGTGTDTQYF	TGTGCCAGCTCAACCGCCGGGACAGGGACAGATACGCAGTATTTT
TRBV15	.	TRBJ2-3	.	CATSIQWGTIRDTQYF	TGTGCCACCAGCATCCAATGGGGCACTATCCGAGATACGCAGTATTTT
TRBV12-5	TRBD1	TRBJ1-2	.	CASGLVIRDRVFHGYTF	TGTGCTAGTGGTTTGGTAATTAGGGACAGGGTCTTTCATGGCTACACCTTC
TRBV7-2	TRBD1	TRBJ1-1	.	CASSQNSGGTEAFF	TGTGCCAGCAGCCAGAATTCAGGGGGGACTGAAGCTTTCTTT
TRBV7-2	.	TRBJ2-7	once	CASSPAVRSYEQYF	TGTGCCAGCAGCCCCGCCGTGCGGTCCTACGAGCAGTACTTC
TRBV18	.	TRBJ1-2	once	CASSHDRYYGYTF	TGTGCCAGCTCGCACGACAGATACTATGGCTACACCTTC
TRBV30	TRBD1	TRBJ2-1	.	CAWRWGQGNHEQFF	TGTGCCTGGAGGTGGGGACAGGGGAACCATGAGCAGTTCTTC
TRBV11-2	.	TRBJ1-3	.	CASSLDRSGNTIYF	TGTGCCAGCAGCTTAGACCGTTCCGGAAACACCATATATTTT
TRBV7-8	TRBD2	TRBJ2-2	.	CATLEQGGGRTGELFF	TGTGCCACCCTTGAACAAGGCGGGGGTCGGACCGGGGAGCTGTTTTTT
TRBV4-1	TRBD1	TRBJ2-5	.	CASSLKRDRGGETQYF	TGCGCCAGCAGCCTTAAAAGGGACAGGGGAGGGGAGACCCAGTACTTC
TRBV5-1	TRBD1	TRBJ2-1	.	CASSLNSGQGVNEQFF	TGCGCCAGCAGCCTAAATTCGGGACAGGGAGTCAATGAGCAGTTCTTC
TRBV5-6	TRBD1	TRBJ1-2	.	CASSLEQGAYGGYTF	TGTGCCAGCAGCTTGGAACAGGGGGCCTACGGGGGCTACACCTTC
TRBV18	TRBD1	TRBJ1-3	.	CASSPGTASGNTIYF	TGTGCCAGCTCACCTGGGACAGCCTCTGGAAACACCATATATTTT
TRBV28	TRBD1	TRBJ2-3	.	CASMPGGAYTQYF	TGTGCCAGCATGCCAGGGGGTGCTTATACGCAGTATTTT
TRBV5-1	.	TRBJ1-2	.	CASSWTKDYGYTF	TGCGCCAGCAGCTGGACTAAGGACTATGGCTACACCTTC
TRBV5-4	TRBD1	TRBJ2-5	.	CASSLGDSKETQYF	TGTGCCAGCAGCTTGGGGGACAGTAAAGAGACCCAGTACTTC
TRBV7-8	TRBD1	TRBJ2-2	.	CASSSRGQGTGELFF	TGTGCCAGCAGCTCGCGGGGACAGGGGACCGGGGAGCTGTTTTTT
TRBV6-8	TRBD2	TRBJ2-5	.	CASSCPGLAGAEETQYF	TGTGCCAGCAGCTGCCCTGGACTAGCGGGGGCCGAAGAGACCCAGTACTTC
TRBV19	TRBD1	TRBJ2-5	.	CASSTTGDQETQYF	TGTGCCAGTAGTACAACAGGGGACCAAGAGACCCAGTACTTC
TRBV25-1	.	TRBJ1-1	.	CASTAVSLNTEAFF	TGTGCCAGCACAGCGGTCAGCCTTAACACTGAAGCTTTCTTT
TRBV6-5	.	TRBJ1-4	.	CASGGGATNEKLFF	TGTGCCAGCGGGGGGGGTGCAACTAATGAAAAACTGTTTTTT
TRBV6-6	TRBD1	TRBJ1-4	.	CASSYSRGRGEKLFF	TGTGCCAGCAGTTACTCCAGGGGGCGCGGTGAAAAACTGTTTTTT
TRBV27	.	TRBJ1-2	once	CASSLSQGYGYTF	TGTGCCAGCAGTTTAAGCCAGGGATATGGCTACACCTTC
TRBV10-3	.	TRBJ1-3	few	CATRGELRYTIYF	TGTGCCACCCGGGGGGAGTTAAGATACACCATATATTTT
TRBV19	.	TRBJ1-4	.	CASTAREKLFF	TGTGCCAGTACCGCGAGGGAAAAACTGTTTTTT
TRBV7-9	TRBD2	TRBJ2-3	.	CASSARLAGAHWDTQYF	TGTGCCAGCAGCGCCAGACTAGCGGGGGCCCACTGGGATACGCAGTATTTT